This T cell receptor (beta chain) was observed in a study of T cell responses to AZD1222 COVID-19 vaccine. This clone was seen only once. Its antigen is not identified. Libraries were prepared by immunoSEQ multiplex PCR; TCRdb keeps only in-frame clonotypes and omits some of them. Of about 200,000 clones detected, 80% to 95% appear once; the ten largest clones hold 0.95% to 1.1%. The CDR3 consists of 15 residues. The germline V gene has CDR1 SGDLS and CDR2 YYNGEE. The V and J ends lost 3 bases and 0 bases respectively, with 12 bases between them. Findings of the study overall: None of the repertoires were sampled until the peak T cell response had passed. Two AZD1222 doses significantly raised spike-specific TCR breadth and depth over controls.

The clonotype was recovered from an adult who received the AZD1222 COVID-19 vaccine. Here the sequenced sample was peripheral blood, taken 28 days after the second AZD1222 dose. The rearrangement joins TRBV9 to TRBJ2-5; D is possibly TRBD2 (6 bases). As DNA, the CDR3 is TGTGCCAGCAGCGCGGGACTGCCGTACCAAGAGACCCAGTACTTC. As protein: CASSAGLPYQETQYF.